This TCR beta chain was retrieved from a study of radiation and T cells in renal cell carcinoma. The time point: blood 2 weeks post-SBRT. As for treatment: 15 Gy SBRT to primary tumor, nephrectomy 4 weeks later. The tumor was a clear cell renal cell carcinoma. V lost 5 bases to trimming and J lost 8 bases, with 15 bases between them. The germline V gene has CDR1 LNHDA and CDR2 SQIVND (reference sequence). CDR3 length: 13 amino acids. Measured with immunoSEQ multiplex PCR; TCRdb has only the in-frame clones, and not every one. This sample has some 150,000 clones; roughly 89% occur once, and the top ten carry approximately 12%.

This TCR came from a woman aged 45 to 65 with renal cell carcinoma. The chain combines TRBV19 with TRBJ1-1; D unresolved. Sequences were derived from blood, sampled from a patient whose treatment included radiotherapy and nephrectomy. The CDR3 loop is CASSRQERREAFF. CDR3 nucleotide sequence: TGTGCCAGTAGTCGGCAGGAGCGTCGAGAAGCTTTCTTT.